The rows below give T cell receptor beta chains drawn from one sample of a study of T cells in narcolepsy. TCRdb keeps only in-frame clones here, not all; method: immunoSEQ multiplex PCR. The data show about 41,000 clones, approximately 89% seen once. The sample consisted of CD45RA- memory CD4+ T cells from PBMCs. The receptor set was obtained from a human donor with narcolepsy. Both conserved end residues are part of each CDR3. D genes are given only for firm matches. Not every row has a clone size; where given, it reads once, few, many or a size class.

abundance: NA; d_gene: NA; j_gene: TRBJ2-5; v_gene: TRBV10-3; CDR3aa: CAISEGLKNQETQYF; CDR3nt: TGTGCCATCAGTGAGGGCCTGAAAAACCAAGAGACCCAGTACTTC
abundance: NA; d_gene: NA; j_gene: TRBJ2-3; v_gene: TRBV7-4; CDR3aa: CASSSGLYASTDTQYF; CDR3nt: TGTGCCAGCAGCTCGGGACTCTACGCTAGCACAGATACGCAGTATTTT
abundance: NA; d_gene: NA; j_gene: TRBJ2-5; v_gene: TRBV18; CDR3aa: CASSPPRRGETQYF; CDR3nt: TGTGCCAGCTCACCGCCCAGGCGGGGCGAGACCCAGTACTTC
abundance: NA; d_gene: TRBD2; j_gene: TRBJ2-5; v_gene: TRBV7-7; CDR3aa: CASSLTPGGQETQYF; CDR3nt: TGTGCTAGCAGCTTAACTCCGGGGGGACAAGAGACCCAGTACTTC
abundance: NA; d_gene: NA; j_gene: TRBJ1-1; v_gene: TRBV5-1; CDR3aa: CASSTGSTGRTEAFF; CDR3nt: TGCGCCAGCAGCACAGGGTCCACGGGGCGCACTGAAGCTTTCTTT
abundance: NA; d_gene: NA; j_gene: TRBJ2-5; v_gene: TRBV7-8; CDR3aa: CASTLDSPRETQYF; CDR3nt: TGTGCCAGCACCCTGGACTCACCCCGAGAGACCCAGTACTTC
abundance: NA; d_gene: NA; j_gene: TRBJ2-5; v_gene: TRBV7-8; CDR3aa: CASSFGSRQETQYF; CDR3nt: TGTGCCAGCAGCTTCGGCTCCCGGCAAGAGACCCAGTACTTC
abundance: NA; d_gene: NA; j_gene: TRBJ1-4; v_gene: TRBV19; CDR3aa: CASRVGGSEEKLFF; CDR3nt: TGTGCCAGTAGGGTAGGAGGGTCTGAGGAAAAACTGTTTTTT
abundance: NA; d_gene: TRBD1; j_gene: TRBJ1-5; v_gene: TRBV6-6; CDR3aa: CASSHRGQPQHF; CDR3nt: TGTGCCAGCAGTCACAGGGGACAGCCCCAGCATTTT
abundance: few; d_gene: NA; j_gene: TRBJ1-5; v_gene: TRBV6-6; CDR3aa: CASVNRGHPQHF; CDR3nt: TGTGCCAGCGTAAACCGGGGACACCCCCAGCATTTT
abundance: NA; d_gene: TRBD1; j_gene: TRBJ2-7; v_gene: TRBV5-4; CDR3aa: CASSMTGTGAREQYF; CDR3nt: TGTGCCAGCAGCATGACCGGGACAGGGGCCCGCGAGCAGTACTTC
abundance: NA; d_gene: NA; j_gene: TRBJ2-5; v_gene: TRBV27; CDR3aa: CASRWADQETQYF; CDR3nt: TGTGCCAGCAGGTGGGCCGACCAAGAGACCCAGTACTTC
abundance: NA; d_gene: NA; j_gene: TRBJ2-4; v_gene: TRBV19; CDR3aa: CASSIERLAKNIQYF; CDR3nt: TGTGCCAGTAGTATAGAAAGACTAGCCAAAAACATTCAGTACTTC
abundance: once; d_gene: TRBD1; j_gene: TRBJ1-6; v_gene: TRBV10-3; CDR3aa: CAISEQQGITGSPLHF; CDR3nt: TGTGCCATCAGTGAACAACAGGGGATTACTGGCTCACCCCTCCACTTT